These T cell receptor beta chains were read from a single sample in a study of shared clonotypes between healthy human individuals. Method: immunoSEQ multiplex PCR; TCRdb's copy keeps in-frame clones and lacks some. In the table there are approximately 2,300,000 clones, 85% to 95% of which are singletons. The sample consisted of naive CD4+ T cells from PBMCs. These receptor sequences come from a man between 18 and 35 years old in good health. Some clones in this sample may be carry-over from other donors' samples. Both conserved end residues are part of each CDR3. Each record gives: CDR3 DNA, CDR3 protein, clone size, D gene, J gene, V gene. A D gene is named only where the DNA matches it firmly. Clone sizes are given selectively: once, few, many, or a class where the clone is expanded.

CDR3 DNA: TGTGCCAGCAGCTTGGGTACCCTCTCTGGAAACACCATATATTTT
CDR3 protein: CASSLGTLSGNTIYF
clone size: NA
D gene: NA
J gene: TRBJ1-3
V gene: TRBV7-2

CDR3 DNA: TGTGCCAGCACCAAGAGGCAGAATCAAGAGACCCAGTACTTC
CDR3 protein: CASTKRQNQETQYF
clone size: once
D gene: NA
J gene: TRBJ2-5
V gene: TRBV6-6

CDR3 DNA: TGCGCCAGCAGCCCTCTTGGCGCCTCCTACGAGCAGTACTTC
CDR3 protein: CASSPLGASYEQYF
clone size: NA
D gene: NA
J gene: TRBJ2-7
V gene: TRBV5-1

CDR3 DNA: TGTGCCAGCAGTACTGTCGGACGGGTGCATCGTTTC
CDR3 protein: CASSTVGRVHRF
clone size: NA
D gene: NA
J gene: TRBJ2-7
V gene: TRBV2

CDR3 DNA: TGCGCCAGCAGCCCAGAGGTGACAGGGACCTACGAGCAGTACTTC
CDR3 protein: CASSPEVTGTYEQYF
clone size: NA
D gene: TRBD1
J gene: TRBJ2-7
V gene: TRBV5-1

CDR3 DNA: TGCGCCAGCAGCCCGGATCCAGTCTCCTACGAGCAGTACTTC
CDR3 protein: CASSPDPVSYEQYF
clone size: NA
D gene: NA
J gene: TRBJ2-7
V gene: TRBV5-1

CDR3 DNA: TGTGCCAGTAGTTCAGGGTATGGGGACGAGCAGTACTTC
CDR3 protein: CASSSGYGDEQYF
clone size: NA
D gene: NA
J gene: TRBJ2-7
V gene: TRBV19

CDR3 DNA: TGTGCCAGCAGCCAGGGGGGGAGCAATCAGCCCCAGCATTTT
CDR3 protein: CASSQGGSNQPQHF
clone size: NA
D gene: TRBD1
J gene: TRBJ1-5
V gene: TRBV7-2

CDR3 DNA: TGTGCCAGCAGCTTAGGACGGGGGGGAGGCACAGATACGCAGTATTTT
CDR3 protein: CASSLGRGGGTDTQYF
clone size: NA
D gene: TRBD2
J gene: TRBJ2-3
V gene: TRBV7-9

CDR3 DNA: TGTGCCAGCAGCTTAGCGGATGAGACCCAGTACTTC
CDR3 protein: CASSLADETQYF
clone size: NA
D gene: NA
J gene: TRBJ2-5
V gene: TRBV7-9

CDR3 DNA: TGTGCCACCAGCCCCCTATCGACTAATGAAAAACTGTTTTTT
CDR3 protein: CATSPLSTNEKLFF
clone size: NA
D gene: NA
J gene: TRBJ1-4
V gene: TRBV15

CDR3 DNA: TGTGCCAGCAGCCACCGAGACAGGGCGTATCAGCCCCAGCATTTT
CDR3 protein: CASSHRDRAYQPQHF
clone size: NA
D gene: TRBD1
J gene: TRBJ1-5
V gene: TRBV5-8

CDR3 DNA: TGTGCCAGCAGCTTGAACCAAGAGACCCAGTACTTC
CDR3 protein: CASSLNQETQYF
clone size: NA
D gene: NA
J gene: TRBJ2-5
V gene: TRBV7-3

CDR3 DNA: TGCGCCAGCCACCAGACAGGGGAACAAGAGACCCAGTACTTC
CDR3 protein: CASHQTGEQETQYF
clone size: NA
D gene: TRBD1
J gene: TRBJ2-5
V gene: TRBV5-1

CDR3 DNA: TGTGCCAGCAGTGTCAGCTCGACAGGGAGCCAAGAGACCCAGTACTTC
CDR3 protein: CASSVSSTGSQETQYF
clone size: NA
D gene: TRBD1
J gene: TRBJ2-5
V gene: TRBV2

CDR3 DNA: TGTGCCAGCAGCTTAAGCCTCAGGGAAGGAACAGGGGCCACCGGGGAGCTGTTTTTT
CDR3 protein: CASSLSLREGTGATGELFF
clone size: NA
D gene: TRBD1
J gene: TRBJ2-2
V gene: TRBV7-3

CDR3 DNA: TGTGCCAGCAGCTCCTCCAGCTCCTACGAGCAGTACTTC
CDR3 protein: CASSSSSSYEQYF
clone size: NA
D gene: NA
J gene: TRBJ2-7
V gene: TRBV13

CDR3 DNA: TGTGCCAGCAGCTCTACACAGGTGAATCAGCCCCAGCATTTT
CDR3 protein: CASSSTQVNQPQHF
clone size: once
D gene: NA
J gene: TRBJ1-5
V gene: TRBV11-2

CDR3 DNA: TGCGCCAGCAGCTTGGTAGGGCAGCCGACCTACGAGCAGTACTTC
CDR3 protein: CASSLVGQPTYEQYF
clone size: once
D gene: NA
J gene: TRBJ2-7
V gene: TRBV5-1

CDR3 DNA: TGTGCCAGCGGCGACAGGGAGCTACAGCCCCAGCATTTT
CDR3 protein: CASGDRELQPQHF
clone size: few
D gene: TRBD1
J gene: TRBJ1-5
V gene: TRBV28

CDR3 DNA: TGTGCCAGCAGCCGGGTGAAGGGGGAGCCGCCCGGGGCCAACGTCCTGACTTTC
CDR3 protein: CASSRVKGEPPGANVLTF
clone size: NA
D gene: NA
J gene: TRBJ2-6
V gene: TRBV14